A single sample gave rise to the 19 T cell receptor beta chains below, sequenced in a study of regulatory T cells in long-lasting Graves disease. Combining iRepertoire HTBI primers with Arm-PCR of CDR3 regions, the authors built TCR beta libraries. TCRdb reprocessed the multiplex PCR reads via MiXCR and lists one record per CDR3 protein. The repertoire holds fewer than 600,000 distinct CDR3 sequences, with 22% as singletons. As to time point: persistent/refractory GD, antithyroid drugs over 5 years with positive TRAb. Scientists built the TCR library using RNA that was extracted from PBMCs. Sequences were derived from peripheral blood mononuclear cells (PBMCs), sampled when the disease was refractory, from a patient treated with antithyroid drugs. The receptors shown here come from a female donor with Graves disease.

On this clonotype: One junction end disagrees with the germline gene, perhaps due to a read error. The chain is built from TRBV6-1 and TRBJ2-5; TRBD2 agrees at 11 bases. CDR1 and CDR2 from the germline V gene are MNHNS and SASEGT. The CDR3 contains 14 residues. CDR3 nucleotides: TGTGCCACCGCTAGCGGGGGGATTCAAGAGGCCCAGTACTTC. It encodes CATASGGIQEAQYF.

This clonotype was counted a few times. The chain has TRBV20-1 and TRBJ2-1, with D possibly being TRBD1 (6 bases). Germline V lookup: CDR1 DFQATT, CDR2 SNEGSKA (reference sequence). The V end lost 5 bases, the J end lost 3 bases, and 14 bases lay between the germline ends. CDR3 size: 14 residues. The CDR3: CSADTGKGYNEQFF. The CDR3 DNA follows: TGCAGTGCTGATACAGGGAAGGGCTACAATGAGCAGTTCTTC.

V and J are TRBV11-1 and TRBJ2-2; D gene unclear. V lost 5 bases, J lost 5 bases, and 15 bases lay in between. The CDR3 consists of 15 residues. Germline CDR1 reads SGHAT; CDR2 reads FQDESV (reference sequence). The CDR3 nucleotides are TGTGCCAGCAGCCCAAGATATAGAAGAACCGGGGAGCTGTTTTTT. This gives the protein CASSPRYRRTGELFF.

This rearrangement joins TRBV12-3 or TRBV12-4 to TRBJ2-2, with 7 nucleotides matching TRBD1. V lost 6 bases, J lost 3 bases, and 7 bases stayed unmatched. This CDR3 has 15 residues. CDR3 residues: CASRPNRGDTGELFF. CDR3 in DNA: TGTGCCAGCAGGCCCAACAGGGGCGACACCGGGGAGCTGTTTTTT.

V usage is TRBV24-1 and J usage is TRBJ1-1; 7 bases fit TRBD1. Germline trimming cut 4 bases from V and 7 bases from J; bases unmatched to any gene: 2. Germline CDR1 and CDR2: KGHDR and SFDVKD. The CDR3 extends over 12 amino acids. CDR3 nucleotides: TGTGCCACCAGTGAGTGGACAGGTGAAGCTTTCTTT. Encoded protein: CATSEWTGEAFF.

On this clonotype: Mismatch with germline at one junction end may stem from a read error. The chain links TRBV5-1 to TRBJ1-4; D might be TRBD1 (6 bases). CDR3 length: 15 amino acids. Per germline, CDR1 SGHRS and CDR2 YFSETQ. The CDR3 nucleotides read TGCGCCAGCAGCTTGTTGAACAGGGACGGTGAAAAACTGCTTTTT. It encodes CASSLLNRDGEKLLF.

The chain is built from TRBV12-3 or TRBV12-4 and TRBJ2-2; D gene unclear. V shed 7 bases and J shed 4 bases, with 7 bases lying between them. This CDR3 spans 12 amino acids. The CDR3 reads CASTPVTGELFF. In DNA, the CDR3 is TGTGCCAGCACCCCGGTCACCGGGGAGCTGTTTTTT.

This clonotype has a count of ten or more. The chain is built from TRBV5-1 and TRBJ2-7; 7 nucleotides match TRBD1. Germline CDR1 reads SGHRS; CDR2 reads YFSETQ. This CDR3 spans 15 amino acids. Trimming cost V 4 bases and J 3 bases; bases outside gene matches: 10. The CDR3 nucleotides are TGCGCCAGCAGCCCGAATACAGGGGCGGGCTACGAGCAGTACTTC. This translates into CASSPNTGAGYEQYF. The full variable domain, with the rest looked up from reference TRBV5-1 and TRBJ2-7, is KAGVTQTPRYLIKTRGQQVTLSCSPISGHRSVSWYQQTPGQGLQFLFEYFSETQRNKGNFPGRFSGRQFSNSRSEMNVSTLELGDSALYLCASSPNTGAGYEQYFGPGTRLTVT.

This chain connects TRBV29-1 to TRBJ2-4; tentatively, D is TRBD2 (7 bases). The germline V gene has CDR1 SQVTM and CDR2 ANQGSEA. Between the trimmed V and J ends, which lost 6 bases and 8 bases, there was a span of 26 bases. This CDR3 is 16 amino acids long. The CDR3 is CSVLARDPRGGDIQYF. The CDR3 coding sequence is TGCAGCGTGCTGGCCCGGGACCCGAGGGGGGGGGACATTCAGTACTTC.

In its sample, this clonotype was seen a few times. The chain joins TRBV7-9 to TRBJ2-5; D might be TRBD1 or TRBD2, each matching 5 bases. The germline gives CDR1 SEHNR, CDR2 FQNEAQ (reference sequence). Deletions cut 2 bases from V and 0 bases from J, with 10 bases between. The CDR3 runs 15 residues. Here the CDR3 DNA reads TGTGCCAGCAGCTTACGGGACCAGAACCAAGAGACCCAGTACTTC. Residues: CASSLRDQNQETQYF.

This sequence joins TRBV20-1 and TRBJ2-2; the match to TRBD2 covers 13 bases. The trim removed 0 bases at V and 1 base at J, leaving 5 bases unmatched. Germline V gives CDR1 DFQATT, CDR2 SNEGSKA (reference sequence). The CDR3 length is 18 residues. DNA of the CDR3: TGCAGTGCTAGAGATACGACTAGCGGGGGGCTGAACACCGGGGAGCTGTTTTTT. Amino acid sequence: CSARDTTSGGLNTGELFF.

This clonotype was counted ten times or more. The chain links TRBV20-1 to TRBJ1-2, with 9 bases that match TRBD1. The CDR3 is made up of 12 amino acids. V lost 2 bases to trimming and J lost 6 bases; unmatched junction nucleotides: 1. Germline V gene data show CDR1 as DFQATT and CDR2 as SNEGSKA (reference sequence). CDR3 coding DNA: TGCAGTGCTAGACGGGACAGGGATGGCTACACCTTC. Translating it yields CSARRDRDGYTF.

Comments on this clonotype: A read error may account for a junction end that differs from germline. V is TRBV19 and J is TRBJ2-7; no clear D. Germline V gives CDR1 LNHDA, CDR2 SQIVND (reference sequence). CDR3 size: 11 residues. For the CDR3, the DNA is TGTGCCGGTAGTATAGAAGGCGAGCAGTACTTC. This sequence encodes CAGSIEGEQYF.

The V call is TRBV10-2, the J call TRBJ2-2; TRBD1 matches 9 bases. The germline CDR1 and CDR2 sequences are WSHSY and SAAADI. V was clipped by 7 bases and J by 3 bases; unmatched bases: 6. CDR3 length equals 15 residues. The CDR3 sequence: CASTPGQGYTGELFF. CDR3 nucleotide sequence: TGCGCCAGCACTCCGGGACAGGGATACACCGGGGAGCTGTTTTTT.

This clonotype showed up many times. CDR3 protein: CASRSDLQETQYF. The DNA for the CDR3 is TGTGCCAGCAGATCGGATCTACAAGAGACCCAGTACTTC. V gene TRBV7-2 combines with J gene TRBJ2-5; D remains unclear. The V end was cut by 6 bases, the J end by 2 bases, with 10 bases between. Germline CDR1 reads SGHTA; CDR2 reads FQGNSA. The CDR3 contains 13 residues. Drawing the rest from reference TRBV7-2 and TRBJ2-5, the complete variable domain is GAGVSQSPSNKVTEKGKDVELRCDPISGHTALYWYRQSLGQGLEFLIYFQGNSAPDKSGLPSDRFSAERTGGSVSTLTIQRTQQEDSAVYLCASRSDLQETQYFGPGTRLLVL.

Comment on this clonotype: A read error is likely here: a far larger clone is one base away. The chain is built from TRBV7-8 and TRBJ2-7; D gene unclear. The germline gives CDR1 SGHVS, CDR2 FQNEAQ. The CDR3 is 13 amino acids. V was shortened by 5 bases and J by 3 bases, with 11 bases between the two germline ends. CDR3 in DNA: TGTGCCAGCAGCAAACGCACAAACTACGAGCAGTACTTC. It specifies CASSKRTNYEQYF.

This clonotype was found many times. The chain uses TRBV6-1 and TRBJ1-1; D is undetermined. This CDR3 comprises 13 residues. The germline gives CDR1 MNHNS, CDR2 SASEGT. Between the trimmed V and J ends, which lost 6 bases and 6 bases, there was a span of 14 bases. CDR3 sequence: CASSPAPGAEAFF. Written as DNA, the CDR3 is TGTGCCAGCAGCCCGGCGCCGGGCGCTGAAGCTTTCTTT.

A few counts support this clonotype. The chain combines TRBV7-2 with TRBJ2-7; perhaps D is TRBD1 or TRBD2 (5 bases each). The V gene's germline CDR1 is SGHTA and CDR2 FQGNSA. Trimming cost V 5 bases and J 2 bases, with 16 bases left between them. The CDR3 has 15 residues. CDR3 sequence (DNA): TGTGCCAGCAGCAGAAAGAGGGACCCGACCTACGAGCAGTACTTC. This codes for CASSRKRDPTYEQYF.

CDR3 nucleotide sequence: TGTGCCACCAGCAGAGATTTGGACTCTGGAAACACCATATATTTT. This encodes CATSRDLDSGNTIYF. This sequence joins TRBV15 and TRBJ1-3; D is ambiguous. Germline assignment: CDR1 LNHNV and CDR2 YYDKDF (reference sequence). Between the trimmed V and J ends, which lost 0 bases and 0 bases, there was a span of 6 bases. This CDR3 region has 15 residues.